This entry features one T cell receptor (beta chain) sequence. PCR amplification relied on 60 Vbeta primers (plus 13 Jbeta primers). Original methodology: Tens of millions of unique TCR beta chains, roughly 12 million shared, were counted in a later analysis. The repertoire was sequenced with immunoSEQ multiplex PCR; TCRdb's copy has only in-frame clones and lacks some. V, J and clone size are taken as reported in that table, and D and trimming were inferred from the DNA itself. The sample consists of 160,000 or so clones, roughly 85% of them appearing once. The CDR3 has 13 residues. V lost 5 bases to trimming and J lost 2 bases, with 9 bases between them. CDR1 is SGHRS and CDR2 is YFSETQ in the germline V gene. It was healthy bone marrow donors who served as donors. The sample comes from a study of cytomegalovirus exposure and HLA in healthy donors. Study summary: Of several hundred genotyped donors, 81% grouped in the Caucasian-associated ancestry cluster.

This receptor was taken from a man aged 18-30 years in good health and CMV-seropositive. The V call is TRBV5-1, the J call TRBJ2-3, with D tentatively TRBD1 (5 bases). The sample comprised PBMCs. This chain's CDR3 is CASSRQITDTQYF. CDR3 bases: TGCGCCAGCAGTCGACAGATCACAGATACGCAGTATTTT.